The clone carrying this T cell receptor (beta chain) has a handful of counts. Trimming left V 2 bases short and J 3 bases short, with 14 bases between. CDR1 LGHNT and CDR2 FRNRAP come from the germline V gene. This CDR3 spans 15 amino acids. The data belong to a study of blood T cell repertoires in COVID-19. For the study at large: Acute and convalescent COVID-19 samples came from the United States, Italy and Spain. PBMCs, B-cell-depleted T cells, or T cells were the source of the cDNA or gDNA that made up the material.

Authors' processing steps: Estimated nucleated cell counts came from reference gene primer amplification. Produced via immunoSEQ multiplex PCR; TCRdb's table is partial and in-frame only. V and J calls and clone size follow that table, whereas D and trimming were derived from the DNA. The data contain some 80,000 clones, 90% of them singletons. The V call is TRBV12-5, the J call TRBJ2-7, with D perhaps matching TRBD1 (5 bases). This clonotype was obtained from a human donor in a cohort sampled during active COVID-19. Sequenced sample: peripheral blood. The CDR3 DNA reads TGTGCTAGTGGTTTGCGGATAAGGGGCTTCTACGAGCAGTACTTC. It yields the protein CASGLRIRGFYEQYF. Looking up the rest from reference TRBV12-5 and TRBJ2-7 gives the full variable domain: DARVTQTPRHKVTEMGQEVTMRCQPILGHNTVFWYRQTMMQGLELLAYFRNRAPLDDSGMPKDRFSAEMPDATLATLKIQPSEPRDSAVYFCASGLRIRGFYEQYFGPGTRLTVT.